A single sample is the source of the 2 T cell receptor beta chains below, sequenced in a study of blood T cell repertoires in COVID-19. TCRdb's table, derived via immunoSEQ multiplex PCR, lists solely in-frame clones and lacks some. The sample has around 140,000 clones; roughly four fifths are singletons. Sequenced: peripheral blood. Receptor source: a human donor with acute or convalescent COVID-19. The donor label of this sample is uncertain.

The chain combines TRBV4-2 with TRBJ1-1, with D unclear. CDR1 LGHNA and CDR2 YNFKEQ come from the germline V gene. This CDR3 region has 13 residues. V lost 8 bases to trimming and J lost 1 base, with 11 bases between them. The CDR3 protein is CASAKRENTEAFF. DNA of the CDR3: TGTGCCAGCGCAAAAAGAGAGAACACTGAAGCTTTCTTT.

This clone has only a few counts. The chain couples TRBV2 to TRBJ2-6, with TRBD2 matching over 8 bases. With V trimmed by 7 bases and J by 0 bases, 8 bases remained unmatched. The germline gives CDR1 SNHLY, CDR2 FYNNEI. The CDR3 loop spans 17 amino acids. CDR3 amino acids: CASIAGLGGSGANVLTF. For the CDR3, the DNA is TGTGCCAGCATAGCGGGGTTGGGGGGCTCTGGGGCCAACGTCCTGACTTTC.